Given below is one T cell receptor (beta chain) in context. Its antigen remains unknown. This entry comes from a study of cytomegalovirus exposure and HLA in healthy donors. Study-level findings and limits: In a later analysis, 16,951 TCR beta sequences were associated with HLA alleles at 0.05 false discovery rate. Most TCR sequences proved rare, with some public TCRs found in many donors.

Primers: 60 Vbeta forward and 13 Jbeta reverse. Data came from immunoSEQ multiplex PCR; TCRdb stores just in-frame clones and leaves some out. The table records 160,000 or so clones, roughly 82% of them present only once. This receptor was taken from a woman between 45 and 60 years old in good health and CMV-seropositive. The sample taken for sequencing was PBMCs.

CDR3 protein: CASSLGGDRNQPQHF. CDR3 nucleotide sequence: TGTGCCAGCAGCCTAGGGGGGGATCGCAATCAGCCCCAGCATTTT. The chain links TRBV5-4 to TRBJ1-5; TRBD1 is a possible D gene (6 bases). Germline V lookup: CDR1 SGHNT, CDR2 YYREEE (reference sequence). The CDR3 consists of 15 residues. The ends were cut back, 4 bases at V and 2 bases at J, with 13 bases in the middle. Supplemented by reference TRBV5-4 and TRBJ1-5, the full variable domain reads ETGVTQSPTHLIKTRGQQVTLRCSSQSGHNTVSWYQQALGQGPQFIFQYYREEENGRGNFPPRFSGLQFPNYSSELNVNALELDDSALYLCASSLGGDRNQPQHFGDGTRLSIL.